This TCR beta chain originates from a study of blood T cell repertoires in COVID-19. About the research overall: Samples of COVID-19 (acute and convalescent) were obtained from the United States, Italy and Spain. PBMCs, B-cell-depleted T cells, or T cells were the source of the cDNA or gDNA that made up the material.

Original analysis: Using reference gene primer amplification, nucleated cell counts were estimated. Sequencing was performed with immunoSEQ multiplex PCR; in TCRdb, only in-frame clones are kept and a portion is missing. The V and J calls and clone size are taken from that table; D and trimming were inferred from the DNA. This table has 60,000 to 85,000 clones, 80% to 90% appearing once. This TCR was sampled from a human donor in a cohort sampled during active COVID-19. The sequenced sample was peripheral blood.

CDR3 amino acids: CAWTLTGYEQYF. CDR3 DNA sequence: TGTGCCTGGACCCTCACGGGATACGAGCAGTACTTC. The rearrangement joins TRBV30 to TRBJ2-7; possible D gene TRBD2, 5 bases. V was shortened by 4 bases and J by 4 bases, with 11 bases between the two germline ends. The CDR3 has 12 residues. CDR1 and CDR2 from the germline V gene are GTSNPN and SVGIG (reference sequence).